The present T cell receptor (beta chain) was sequenced within a study of cytomegalovirus exposure and HLA in healthy donors. The protocol was immunoSEQ multiplex PCR, while the TCRdb copy is restricted to in-frame clones and leaves out a portion. This table has over 150,000 clones, roughly 90% appearing once. Germline-derived CDR1 and CDR2 are KGHSH and LQKENI. Trimming shortened V by 7 bases and J by 8 bases, and 17 bases separated the two germline ends. This CDR3 spans 13 amino acids. The chain is built from TRBV18 and TRBJ1-1; TRBD1 is a possible D gene (6 bases). This receptor was obtained from a man younger than 35 in good health and CMV-seropositive. What was sequenced was PBMCs. The CDR3 DNA follows: TGTGCCAGCTTTCCTCTACCAGGGGTCGAAGCTTTCTTT. Translated, it gives CASFPLPGVEAFF.